These T cell receptor beta chains were read from a single sample in a study of shared clonotypes between healthy human individuals. This table comes from immunoSEQ multiplex PCR, and its TCRdb copy is limited to in-frame clones, with some not included. The data show some 650,000 clones, about 96% seen once. Sequenced input: naive CD4+ T cells sorted from blood. These receptors were taken from a woman between 25 and 40 years old in good health. The CDR3 runs from the conserved cysteine through the conserved F or W. A D gene is named only where the DNA matches it firmly. Some rows have no size entry. The others give once, few or many, or a class for an expanded clone.

J | V | size | D | DNA | CDR3
TRBJ2-7 | TRBV28 | . | . | TGTGCCGGCTCAAAAAGCCTAACCTACGAGCAGTACTTC | CAGSKSLTYEQYF
TRBJ2-7 | TRBV2 | . | TRBD1 | TGTGCCAGCAACATCAAACAGGGGGTATTCTACGAGCAGTACTTC | CASNIKQGVFYEQYF
TRBJ1-1 | TRBV11-3 | . | . | TGTGCCAGCAGCCCGAACAGGGAGAACACTGAAGCTTTCTTT | CASSPNRENTEAFF
TRBJ1-2 | TRBV2 | . | . | TGTGCCAGCAGTGTCAGGGATACGGGTGGCTACACCTTC | CASSVRDTGGYTF
TRBJ1-4 | TRBV19 | . | . | TGTGCCAGTAGACGGGCCACGCTTAATGAAAAACTGTTTTTT | CASRRATLNEKLFF
TRBJ2-7 | TRBV20-1 | . | . | TGCAGTGCCCTTTACGACGAGCAGTACTTC | CSALYDEQYF
TRBJ2-5 | TRBV10-1 | . | TRBD1 | TGCGCCAGCAGTCCAGGACAGGGGGAGACCCAGTACTTC | CASSPGQGETQYF
TRBJ2-5 | TRBV7-9 | . | . | TGTGCCAGCAGCGGGCCGACAGGAGCTTTTCAAGAGACCCAGTACTTC | CASSGPTGAFQETQYF
TRBJ1-2 | TRBV29-1 | few | TRBD1 | TGCAGCTGCGGGACAGAGACTAACTATGGCTACACCTTC | CSCGTETNYGYTF
TRBJ2-2 | TRBV9 | . | . | TGTGCCAGCACCAGGAGGAGCGACAACACCGGGGAGCTGTTTTTT | CASTRRSDNTGELFF
TRBJ2-2 | TRBV10-2 | once | . | TGCGCCAGCAGTGAGTCAAGGCGGATTCCCTTGAACACTGGGGAGCTGTTTTTT | CASSESRRIPLNTGELFF
TRBJ2-5 | TRBV5-4 | . | . | TGTGCCAGCAGCTTGGCAGCTCAAGAGACCCAGTACTTC | CASSLAAQETQYF
TRBJ1-2 | TRBV28 | . | . | TGTGCCAGCAGTTTACAACTAGGGCCCGGCGGGGGCTACACCTTC | CASSLQLGPGGGYTF
TRBJ2-2 | TRBV5-1 | . | . | TGCGCCAGCAGCTTGGATGGGACAAAAAACACCGGGGAGCTGTTTTTT | CASSLDGTKNTGELFF
TRBJ2-7 | TRBV18 | . | TRBD1 | TGTGCCAGCTCACCCTCACAGGGGGTCTCCTACGAGCAGTACTTC | CASSPSQGVSYEQYF
TRBJ1-5 | TRBV19 | . | . | TGTGCCAGCGTGGGACGGAGGGATAACAATCAGCCCCAGCATTTT | CASVGRRDNNQPQHF
TRBJ1-1 | TRBV6-6 | . | . | TGTGCCAGCACCAACTCGCAGGATGGTAACACTGAAGCTTTCTTT | CASTNSQDGNTEAFF
TRBJ1-5 | TRBV18 | once | TRBD1 | TGTGCCAGCTCCTCGTCGAGTAAGGGGACAGTTCAGCCCCAGCATTTT | CASSSSSKGTVQPQHF
TRBJ2-2 | TRBV27 | . | TRBD2 | TGTGCCAGCAGTCTTCTACTAGCGGGAGGCACCGGGGAGCTGTTTTTT | CASSLLLAGGTGELFF
TRBJ2-3 | TRBV11-2 | . | TRBD1 | TGTGCCAGCAGCCCAGGGGGCCCAGATACGCAGTATTTT | CASSPGGPDTQYF
TRBJ2-5 | TRBV25-1 | . | TRBD2 | TGTGCCAGCAGTGAGCCTAGCGGGAGTAGCGAGACCCAGTACTTC | CASSEPSGSSETQYF
TRBJ2-4 | TRBV6-5 | . | TRBD1 | TGTGCCAGCAGTTTAGACAGGGGTGCCAAAAACATTCAGTACTTC | CASSLDRGAKNIQYF
TRBJ2-1 | TRBV7-9 | . | TRBD1 | TGTGCCAGCAGCATCCGGGACAGGGGCTACAATGAGCAGTTCTTC | CASSIRDRGYNEQFF
TRBJ1-6 | TRBV7-2 | . | . | TGTGCCAGCAGCTCCTTATATTCACCCCTCCACTTT | CASSSLYSPLHF
TRBJ2-7 | TRBV11-3 | . | . | TGTGCCAGCAGCCCCCGCCGGGGGTTATCCTACGAGCAGTACTTC | CASSPRRGLSYEQYF
TRBJ2-1 | TRBV6-5 | . | TRBD1 | TGTGCCAGCTTAAACAGGGGAAATGAGCAGTTCTTC | CASLNRGNEQFF
TRBJ2-3 | TRBV5-4 | . | . | TGTGCCAGCAGCTTGGTGGAATTGCGCACAGATACGCAGTATTTT | CASSLVELRTDTQYF
TRBJ1-3 | TRBV27 | . | . | TGTGCCAGCAGTCCTCGGTACAGGGAAAACACCATATATTTT | CASSPRYRENTIYF